This passage covers 11 T cell receptor beta chains from one sample sequenced in a study of blood T cell repertoires in COVID-19. Here immunoSEQ multiplex PCR was the method, and the copy in TCRdb shows in-frame clones only, minus some. The sample lists around 70,000 clones, 82% seen once, with under 7% in the top ten. The sequencing sample was made of peripheral blood. The receptors here all came from a man aged 60-69 years with acute or convalescent COVID-19.

The chain couples TRBV19 to TRBJ1-1, with 10 bases identical to TRBD1. The CDR3 is 13 amino acids. J lost 10 bases, V lost 5 bases, and 7 bases had no gene match. Germline-derived CDR1 and CDR2 are LNHDA and SQIVND (reference sequence). The CDR3 DNA sequence: TGTGCCAGTAGTGTTGGGACAGGGGAGGTAGCTTTCTTT. Protein sequence: CASSVGTGEVAFF.

This clone was found once. The rearrangement joins TRBV7-2 to TRBJ2-5, with 8 nucleotides matching TRBD2. The CDR3 is 14 residues long. From germline, CDR1 is SGHTA and CDR2 FQGNSA. V lost 5 bases to trimming and J lost 1 base; unmatched junction nucleotides: 3. CDR3 sequence (DNA): TGTGCCAGCAGCCCGGGGGGGCCCCAAGAGACCCAGTACTTC. Its translation: CASSPGGPQETQYF.

The chain has TRBV24-1 and TRBJ1-5; 7 bases fit TRBD1. CDR3 size: 17 residues. Germline V gene lookup returns CDR1 KGHDR and CDR2 SFDVKD. Germline trimming cut 8 bases from V and 2 bases from J; bases unmatched to any gene: 14. CDR3 in amino acids: CATTDRSDRVGNQPQHF. The CDR3 bases are TGTGCCACCACCGACCGGTCCGACAGGGTGGGCAATCAGCCCCAGCATTTT.

By sample share, this clone is medium-sized (0.01 to 0.1%). This chain connects TRBV11-3 to TRBJ1-6; D is ambiguous. Trimming shortened V by 6 bases and J by 8 bases, and 14 bases separated the two germline ends. Per germline, CDR1 SGHNT and CDR2 YENEEA. The CDR3 has 14 amino acids. This CDR3 reads CASSSGRWDSPLHF. The CDR3 DNA is TGTGCCAGCAGTAGCGGACGGTGGGATTCACCCCTCCACTTT.

This chain joins TRBV7-6 and TRBJ2-7, with D maybe TRBD2 (6 bases). Trimming cost V 2 bases and J 0 bases, with 14 bases left between them. This CDR3 spans 16 amino acids. CDR1 SGHVS and CDR2 FNYEAQ come from the germline V gene. The CDR3 nucleotides read TGTGCCAGCAGCTTAAAACCTGCGGGAAACTCCTACGAGCAGTACTTC. This encodes CASSLKPAGNSYEQYF.

This rearrangement joins TRBV19 to TRBJ2-7, with TRBD1 as a possible D gene (5 bases). The CDR3 loop spans 15 amino acids. V lost 5 bases to trimming and J lost 6 bases, with 20 bases between them. Germline CDR1 is LNHDA and CDR2 is SQIVND (reference sequence). The CDR3 bases are TGTGCCAGTAGTTCAGGGTCTACGGCCTGGGGCGAGCAGTACTTC. This gives the protein CASSSGSTAWGEQYF.

The V gene is TRBV2, the J gene TRBJ2-1; D call uncertain. The CDR3 extends over 14 amino acids. The V gene's germline CDR1 is SNHLY and CDR2 FYNNEI. V dropped 5 bases and J dropped 3 bases, with 11 bases sitting between them. The CDR3 sequence is CASSRSLVYNEQFF. The CDR3 DNA is TGTGCCAGCAGTCGGTCCCTAGTCTACAATGAGCAGTTCTTC.

The V call is TRBV19, the J call TRBJ1-3; TRBD1 might be the D (6 bases). V lost 4 bases, J lost 2 bases, and 12 bases lay in between. The CDR3 is 15 amino acids. Germline-derived CDR1 and CDR2 are LNHDA and SQIVND (reference sequence). The CDR3 loop reads CASSKGTGPGNTIYF. The CDR3, as DNA: TGTGCCAGTAGTAAGGGAACAGGGCCTGGAAACACCATATATTTT. The full variable domain, completed using reference TRBV19 and TRBJ1-3, is DGGITQSPKYLFRKEGQNVTLSCEQNLNHDAMYWYRQDPGQGLRLIYYSQIVNDFQKGDIAEGYSVSREKKESFPLTVTSAQKNPTAFYLCASSKGTGPGNTIYFGEGSWLTVV.

The V gene is TRBV4-3, the J gene TRBJ2-1; D call uncertain. The V gene lost 4 bases and the J gene lost 12 bases, with 16 bases spanning the gap. CDR3 length equals 13 residues. Germline V gives CDR1 LGHNA, CDR2 YSLEER. In nucleotides, the CDR3 is TGCGCCAGCAGCCCTGACACCCTTTTTGGGCAGTTCTTC. Translation gives CASSPDTLFGQFF.

This clone was observed once. The gene calls are TRBV6-5 and TRBJ2-2; unclear D gene. The V and J ends lost 5 bases and 1 base respectively, with 5 bases between them. From germline, CDR1 is MNHEY and CDR2 SVGAGI. This CDR3 region has 13 residues. The CDR3 nucleotides are TGTGCCAGCAGTCGACAGAACACCGGGGAGCTGTTTTTT. Translation gives CASSRQNTGELFF.

V and J are TRBV28 and TRBJ1-1; D remains ambiguous. CDR3 length equals 12 residues. Trimming cost V 4 bases and J 1 base, with 4 bases left between them. Germline V gives CDR1 MDHEN, CDR2 SYDVKM. CDR3 amino acids: CASSSQNTEAFF. The CDR3 DNA sequence: TGTGCCAGCAGTTCACAGAACACTGAAGCTTTCTTT. The complete variable domain, with remaining parts taken from reference TRBV28 and TRBJ1-1, reads DVKVTQSSRYLVKRTGEKVFLECVQDMDHENMFWYRQDPGLGLRLIYFSYDVKMKEKGDIPEGYSVSREKKERFSLILESASTNQTSMYLCASSSQNTEAFFGQGTRLTVV.